This T cell receptor (beta chain) was captured in a study of blood T cells in healthy people across ages. Using a J-beta primer mix together with a sample-barcoded 5' primer, a second PCR was run for roughly 6 to 12 cycles. Using its own MiXCR run on the 5' RACE reads, TCRdb lists one record per CDR3 protein. The sample has roughly 680,000 distinct CDR3 sequences, roughly 21% seen once. This clonotype has a handful of counts. The sequence derives from an older man in good health. Sequencing input: blood.

The CDR3: CASSVGGGYNEQFF. For the CDR3, the DNA is TGTGCCAGCAGCGTAGGGGGAGGATACAATGAGCAGTTCTTC. The chain carries TRBV9 and TRBJ2-1; D may be TRBD2 (6 bases). The CDR3 extends over 14 amino acids. Trimming removed 0 bases at V and 4 bases at J, with 8 bases between. Germline CDR1 is SGDLS and CDR2 is YYNGEE.